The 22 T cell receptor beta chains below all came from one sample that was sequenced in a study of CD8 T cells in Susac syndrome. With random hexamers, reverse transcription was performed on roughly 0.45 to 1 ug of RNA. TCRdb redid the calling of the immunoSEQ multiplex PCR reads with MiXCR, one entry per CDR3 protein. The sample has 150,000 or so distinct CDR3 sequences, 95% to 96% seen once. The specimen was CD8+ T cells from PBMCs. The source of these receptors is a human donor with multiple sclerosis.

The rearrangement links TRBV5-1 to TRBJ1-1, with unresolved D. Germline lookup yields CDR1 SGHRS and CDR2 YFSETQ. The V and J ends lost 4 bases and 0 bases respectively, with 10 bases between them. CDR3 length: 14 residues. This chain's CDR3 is CASSPPDVNTEAFF. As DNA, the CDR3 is TGCGCCAGCAGCCCCCCGGATGTGAACACTGAAGCTTTCTTT.

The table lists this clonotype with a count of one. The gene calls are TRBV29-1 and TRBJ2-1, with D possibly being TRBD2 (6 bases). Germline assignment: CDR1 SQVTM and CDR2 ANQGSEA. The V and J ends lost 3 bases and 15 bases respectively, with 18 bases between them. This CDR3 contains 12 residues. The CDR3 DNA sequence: TGCAGCGTTGATAGCGGTGGGGTCCCTCGGTTCTTC. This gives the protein CSVDSGGVPRFF.

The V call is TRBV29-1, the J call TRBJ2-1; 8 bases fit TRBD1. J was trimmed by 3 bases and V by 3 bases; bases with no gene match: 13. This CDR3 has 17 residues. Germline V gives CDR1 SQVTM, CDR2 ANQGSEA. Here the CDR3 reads CSVEPAGRTGHYNEQFF. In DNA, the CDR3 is TGCAGCGTTGAGCCCGCCGGAAGGACAGGGCACTACAATGAGCAGTTCTTC.

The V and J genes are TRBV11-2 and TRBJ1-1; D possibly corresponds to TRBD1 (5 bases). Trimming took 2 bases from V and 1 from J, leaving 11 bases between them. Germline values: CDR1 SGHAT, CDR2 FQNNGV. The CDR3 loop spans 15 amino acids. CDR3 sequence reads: CASSLRGRANTEAFF. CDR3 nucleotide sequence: TGTGCCAGCAGCTTACGGGGCAGGGCGAACACTGAAGCTTTCTTT.

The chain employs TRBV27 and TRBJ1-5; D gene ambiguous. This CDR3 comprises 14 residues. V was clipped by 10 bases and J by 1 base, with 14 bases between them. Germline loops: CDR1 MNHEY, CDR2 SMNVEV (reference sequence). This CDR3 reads CATRGLGSNQPQHF. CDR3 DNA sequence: TGTGCCACAAGAGGGTTGGGAAGCAATCAGCCCCAGCATTTT.

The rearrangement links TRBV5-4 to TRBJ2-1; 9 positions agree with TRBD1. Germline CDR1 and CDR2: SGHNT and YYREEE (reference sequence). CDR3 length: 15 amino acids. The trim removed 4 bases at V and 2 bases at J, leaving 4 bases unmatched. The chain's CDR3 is CASSPGQGPYNEQFF. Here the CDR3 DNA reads TGTGCCAGCAGCCCGGGACAGGGTCCCTACAATGAGCAGTTCTTC. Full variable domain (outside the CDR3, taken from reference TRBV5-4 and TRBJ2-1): ETGVTQSPTHLIKTRGQQVTLRCSSQSGHNTVSWYQQALGQGPQFIFQYYREEENGRGNFPPRFSGLQFPNYSSELNVNALELDDSALYLCASSPGQGPYNEQFFGPGTRLTVL.

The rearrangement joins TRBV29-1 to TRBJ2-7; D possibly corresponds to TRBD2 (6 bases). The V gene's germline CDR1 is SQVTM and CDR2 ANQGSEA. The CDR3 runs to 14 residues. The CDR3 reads CRERGLHQSYEQYV. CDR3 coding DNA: TGCAGGGAAAGGGGACTTCACCAATCCTACGAGCAGTACGTC.

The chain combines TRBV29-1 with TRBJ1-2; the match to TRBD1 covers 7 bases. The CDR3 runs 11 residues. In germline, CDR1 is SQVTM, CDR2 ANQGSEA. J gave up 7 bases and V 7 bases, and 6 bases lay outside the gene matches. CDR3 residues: CSGEGASGYTF. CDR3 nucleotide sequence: TGCAGCGGGGAGGGGGCGAGTGGCTACACCTTC.

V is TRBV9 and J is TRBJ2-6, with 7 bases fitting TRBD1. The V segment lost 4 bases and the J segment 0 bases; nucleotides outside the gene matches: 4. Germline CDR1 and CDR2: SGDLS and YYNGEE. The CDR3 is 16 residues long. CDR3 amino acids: CASSHRQGSGANVLTF. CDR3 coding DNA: TGTGCCAGCAGCCACCGACAGGGCTCTGGGGCCAACGTCCTGACTTTC.

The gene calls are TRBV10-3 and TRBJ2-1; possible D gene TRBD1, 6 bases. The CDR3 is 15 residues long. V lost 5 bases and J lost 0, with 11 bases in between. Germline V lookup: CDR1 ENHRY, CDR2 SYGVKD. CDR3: CAISPDRSSYNEQFF. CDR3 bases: TGTGCCATCAGTCCGGACAGAAGCTCCTACAATGAGCAGTTCTTC.

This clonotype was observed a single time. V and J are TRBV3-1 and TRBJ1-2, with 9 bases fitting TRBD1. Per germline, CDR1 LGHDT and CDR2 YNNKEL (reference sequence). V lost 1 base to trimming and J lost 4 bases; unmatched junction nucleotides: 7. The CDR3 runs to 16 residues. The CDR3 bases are TGTGCCAGCAGCCAAGTTCGACAGGGGGTGGGCTATGGCTACACCTTC. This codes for CASSQVRQGVGYGYTF. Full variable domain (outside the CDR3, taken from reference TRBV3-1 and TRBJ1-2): DTAVSQTPKYLVTQMGNDKSIKCEQNLGHDTMYWYKQDSKKFLKIMFSYNNKELIINETVPNRFSPKSPDKAHLNLHINSLELGDSAVYFCASSQVRQGVGYGYTFGSGTRLTVV.

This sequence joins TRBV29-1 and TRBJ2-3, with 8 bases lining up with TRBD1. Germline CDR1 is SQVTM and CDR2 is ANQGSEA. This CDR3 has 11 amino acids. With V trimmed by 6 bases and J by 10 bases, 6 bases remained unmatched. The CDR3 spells CSVENRGAQYF. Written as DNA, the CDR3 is TGCAGCGTCGAAAACAGGGGGGCGCAGTATTTT.

CDR3 in DNA: TGTGCCAGCAGCCCGTGGGGGGAGTATGAGCAGTTCTTC. Its protein is CASSPWGEYEQFF. V is TRBV5-6 and J is TRBJ2-1, with D possibly matching TRBD2 (6 bases). Germline V lookup: CDR1 SGHDT, CDR2 YYEEEE. This CDR3 is built from 13 residues. Trimming removed 4 bases at V and 8 bases at J, with 13 bases between.

CDR3: CASSTTGNEQFF. The CDR3 DNA reads as TGTGCCAGCAGCACAACAGGGAATGAGCAGTTCTTC. The chain couples TRBV6-2 or TRBV6-3 to TRBJ2-1; perhaps TRBD1 as D (6 bases). This CDR3 is 12 amino acids long. Trimming stripped 6 bases from V and 7 bases from J, with 10 bases between. CDR1 MNHEY and CDR2 SVGEGT come from the germline V gene.

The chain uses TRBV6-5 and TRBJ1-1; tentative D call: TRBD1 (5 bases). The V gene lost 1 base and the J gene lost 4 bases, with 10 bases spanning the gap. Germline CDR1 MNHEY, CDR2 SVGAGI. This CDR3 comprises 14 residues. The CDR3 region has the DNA TGTGCCAGCAGTTACTTAACAGGAGTCACTGAAGCTTTCTTT. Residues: CASSYLTGVTEAFF.

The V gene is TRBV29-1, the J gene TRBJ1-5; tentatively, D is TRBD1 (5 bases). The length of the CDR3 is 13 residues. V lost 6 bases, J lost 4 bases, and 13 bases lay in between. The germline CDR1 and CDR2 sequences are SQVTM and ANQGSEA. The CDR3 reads CSVGGEGNQPQHF. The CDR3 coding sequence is TGCAGCGTGGGAGGGGAGGGAAATCAGCCCCAGCATTTT.

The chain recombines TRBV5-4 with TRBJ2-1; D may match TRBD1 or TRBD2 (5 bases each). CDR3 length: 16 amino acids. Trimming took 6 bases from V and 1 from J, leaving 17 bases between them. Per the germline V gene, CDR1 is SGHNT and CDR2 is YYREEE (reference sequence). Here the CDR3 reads CASTKRGAGSYNEQFF. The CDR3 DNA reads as TGTGCCAGCACCAAAAGAGGGGCAGGGTCCTACAATGAGCAGTTCTTC.

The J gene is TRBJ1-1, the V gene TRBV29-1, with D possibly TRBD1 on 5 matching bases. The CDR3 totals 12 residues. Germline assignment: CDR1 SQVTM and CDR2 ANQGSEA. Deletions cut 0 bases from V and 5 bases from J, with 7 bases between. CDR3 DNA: TGCAGCGTTGAAGACAGGGAGACTGAAGCTTTCTTT. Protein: CSVEDRETEAFF.

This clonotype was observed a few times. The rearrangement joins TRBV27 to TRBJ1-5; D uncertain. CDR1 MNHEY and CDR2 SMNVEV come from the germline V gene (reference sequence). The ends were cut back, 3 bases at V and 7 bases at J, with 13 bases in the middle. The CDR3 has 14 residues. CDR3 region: CASSFLGSGQPQHF. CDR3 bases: TGTGCCAGCAGTTTCTTAGGGTCGGGGCAGCCCCAGCATTTT.

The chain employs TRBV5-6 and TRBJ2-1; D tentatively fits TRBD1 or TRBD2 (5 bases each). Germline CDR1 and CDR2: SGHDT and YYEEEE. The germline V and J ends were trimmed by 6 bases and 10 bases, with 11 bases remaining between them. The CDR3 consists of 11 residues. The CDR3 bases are TGTGCCAGCACCGAGGGGACGGAGCAGTTCTTC. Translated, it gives CASTEGTEQFF.

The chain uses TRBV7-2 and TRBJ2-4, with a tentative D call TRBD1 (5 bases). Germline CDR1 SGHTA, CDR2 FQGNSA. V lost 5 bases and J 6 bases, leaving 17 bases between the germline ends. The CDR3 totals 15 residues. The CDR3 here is CASSQGAGFPNIQYF. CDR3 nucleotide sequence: TGTGCCAGCAGCCAGGGTGCAGGGTTCCCAAACATTCAGTACTTC.

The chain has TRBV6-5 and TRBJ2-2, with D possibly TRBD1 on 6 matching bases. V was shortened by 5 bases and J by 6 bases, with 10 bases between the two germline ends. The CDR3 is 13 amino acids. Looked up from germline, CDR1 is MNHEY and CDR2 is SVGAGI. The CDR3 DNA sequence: TGTGCCAGCAGTAGCGACAGGCCCGGGGAGCTGTTTTTT. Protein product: CASSSDRPGELFF.